This T cell receptor (beta chain) originates from a study of blood T cell repertoires in COVID-19 (dated by TCRdb to the early 2020s). Context from the whole study: Samples covering the acute and convalescent phases of COVID-19 were provided by collaborators in the United States, Italy and Spain. The material from the prospective study consisted of cDNA or gDNA derived from T cells, B-cell-depleted T cells, or PBMCs. Subjects who had been exposed to COVID-19, were actively infected with it, or had recovered from it provided the deeply sampled blood TCRbeta repertoires that made up the dataset. The repertoires were released in a freely available public database intended as a resource for research on the immune response to SARS-CoV-2. The samples were drawn from the first 160 participants of the ongoing ImmuneRACE study and from 950 to 1,500 subjects provided by 6 global collaborators. A de-identified subject ID, COVID-19 status, age in years and sex were almost always included in the sample metadata. Where HLA class I and class II types were available, the types were taken from metadata supplied by the sample provider, not from assay-based typing.

Overall results and qualifications from the work: The amount of clinical and demographic metadata varied by source and participant and was provided uncurated.

TCRbeta CDR3 regions were amplified from genomic DNA by means of the immunoSEQ Assay, a bias-controlled multiplex PCR. The paper's data handling went like this. The number of nucleated cells in each sample was estimated by amplification of reference gene primers within the assay. To quantify the absolute abundance of each unique TCRbeta CDR3 rearrangement, sequence reads were collapsed and filtered. For each sample, productive Simpson clonality was calculated as the square root of Simpson's diversity index over productive rearrangements. TCRdb holds this immuneACCESS table with in-frame rearrangements only. Some clones are missing; in checked studies, unresolved V genes explain under half, and the rest has no known cause. That table gives V, J and clone size, and the DNA gave D and trimming. Counted in this sample were some 150,000 clones; nearly 80% of them appeared once. The biggest ten clones account for about 15% of the sample.

The collaborating institutions used their own protocols to collect whole blood in K2EDTA tubes. For TCRbeta analysis, collaborator samples were shipped as frozen whole blood, as isolated PBMCs, or as DNA extracted from either sample type. According to the germline V gene (reference sequence), CDR1 reads LNHNV and CDR2 reads YYDKDF. V was cut back by 0 bases and J by 5 bases, leaving a gap of 10 bases between them. From the cysteine through the phenylalanine, the CDR3 covers 14 amino acids. Only the CDR3 DNA stays, 42 bases, in frame from base 1. This clone was observed a few times. Its antigen is not yet known. The record has no base qualities; no much larger clone is one base away.

The sequence links TRBV15 to TRBJ1-2; the D gene assignment is ambiguous. The source material was peripheral blood. This sequence was found in a woman of 80 years or more with acute or convalescent COVID-19. The DNA sequence is as follows: TGTGCCACCAGCAGAGATAACGGCAGGTATGGCTACACCTTC. Its protein is CATSRDNGRYGYTF.